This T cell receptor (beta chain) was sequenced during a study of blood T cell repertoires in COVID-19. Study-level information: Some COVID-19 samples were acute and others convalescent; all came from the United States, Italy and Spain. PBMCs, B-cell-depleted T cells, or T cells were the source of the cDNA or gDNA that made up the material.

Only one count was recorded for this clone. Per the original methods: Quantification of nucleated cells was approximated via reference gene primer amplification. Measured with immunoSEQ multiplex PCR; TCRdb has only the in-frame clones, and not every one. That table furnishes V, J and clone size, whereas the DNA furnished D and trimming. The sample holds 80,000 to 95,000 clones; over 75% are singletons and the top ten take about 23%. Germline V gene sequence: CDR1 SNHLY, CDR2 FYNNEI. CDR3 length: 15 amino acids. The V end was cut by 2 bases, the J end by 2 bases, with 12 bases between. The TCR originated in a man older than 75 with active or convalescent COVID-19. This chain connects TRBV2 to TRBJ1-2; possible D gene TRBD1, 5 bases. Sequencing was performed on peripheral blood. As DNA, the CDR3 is TGTGCCAGCAGTGAACGGGCCGGGGGAAACTATGGCTACACCTTC. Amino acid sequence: CASSERAGGNYGYTF.